A selection of T cell receptor beta chains follows, all from one sample in a study of immune heterogeneity within non-small cell lung tumors. Each CDR3 protein gets one entry after TCRdb re-called the multiplex PCR reads with MiXCR. The sample yields roughly 3,200 distinct CDR3 sequences, roughly 15% seen once. The sequenced sample was lung tumor tissue. The source of these receptors is a man aged 45 to 65 with non-small cell lung cancer. The CDR3 runs from the conserved cysteine through the conserved F or W. A D gene is named only where the DNA matches it firmly. Size is omitted from some rows. Given values are once, few, many or a class for expanded clones.

TGTGCCAGCAGTTTATCAGGGGGCTATCAGCCCCAGCATTTT | CASSLSGGYQPQHF | medium-sized | TRBJ1-5 | TRBV28 | TRBD1
TGTGCCGGCAGTTTCATTTCGGGGGCCAATCAGCCACAGCATTTT | CAGSFISGANQPQHF | NA | TRBJ1-5 | TRBV27 | NA
TGTGCCTGGAACCCGGGCCGGTCGAAGGGGACCCTCCACTTT | CAWNPGRSKGTLHF | medium-sized | TRBJ1-6 | TRBV30 | NA
TGCAGTGCCGGTCCCTTCGGAGATACGCAGTATTTT | CSAGPFGDTQYF | medium-sized | TRBJ2-3 | TRBV20-1 | NA
TGCAGTGCTGGCCCCAATTGGAACGAGCAGTACTTC | CSAGPNWNEQYF | medium-sized | TRBJ2-7 | TRBV20-1 | NA
TGTGCCAGCAGTTTCGCAGGGACGGCCAAAAACATTCAGTACTTC | CASSFAGTAKNIQYF | few | TRBJ2-4 | TRBV7-9 | NA
TGCAGTGCTACATTTGTGGGCAATCAGCCCCAGCATTTT | CSATFVGNQPQHF | few | TRBJ1-5 | TRBV20-1 | NA
TGCAGTGCTAATGAATTACAGGGGGACGAGCAGTACTTC | CSANELQGDEQYF | NA | TRBJ2-7 | TRBV20-1 | TRBD1
TGTGCCAGCATGCGAACCGGGACAGGGCGCAATGAGCAGTTCTTC | CASMRTGTGRNEQFF | medium-sized | TRBJ2-1 | TRBV6-1 | TRBD1
TGTGCCAGCAGCCAACAGGATTCCTACGAGCAGTACTTC | CASSQQDSYEQYF | few | TRBJ2-7 | TRBV5-5 | NA
TGCGCCAGCATGAGGACGAACACCGGGGAGCTGTTTTTT | CASMRTNTGELFF | medium-sized | TRBJ2-2 | TRBV10-1 | NA
TGTGCCAGCAGTTACTCGCAGGTTATGAACACTGAAGCTTTCTTT | CASSYSQVMNTEAFF | medium-sized | TRBJ1-1 | TRBV6-6 | NA
TGTGCCTGGGGGGACAGTAGTGAAACTGAAGCTTTCTTT | CAWGDSSETEAFF | NA | TRBJ1-1 | TRBV2 | TRBD1
TGCGCCAGCGCTGGGGACCCTGAGCAGTTCTTC | CASAGDPEQFF | medium-sized | TRBJ2-1 | TRBV5-1 | NA
TGTGCCAGCAGCTTAGATCAACGGGGGGGGGGGACCCAGTACTTC | CASSLDQRGGGTQYF | once | TRBJ2-5 | TRBV7-2 | TRBD2
TGTGCCTGGAGTAGGACAGGCCGTTATGGCTACACCTTC | CAWSRTGRYGYTF | NA | TRBJ1-2 | TRBV30 | TRBD1
TGTGCCAGCATCCTTTCTTCAGGGGCGGGTGAGCAGTTCTTC | CASILSSGAGEQFF | large | TRBJ2-1 | TRBV28 | NA
TGTGCCAGCAGTTTATCTAACACCGGGGAGCTGTTTTTT | CASSLSNTGELFF | once | TRBJ2-2 | TRBV28 | NA
TGTGCCAGCAGTTTGACAGGCGACCTACACTCTGGGGCCAACGTCCTGACTTTC | CASSLTGDLHSGANVLTF | many | TRBJ2-6 | TRBV27 | NA
TGTGCCAGCAGTTTACTACAGGGGGCGATAAAGACCCATGAGCAGTTCTTC | CASSLLQGAIKTHEQFF | large | TRBJ2-1 | TRBV28 | TRBD1
TGTGCCAGCAGCCCCTGGACTCCCAGCTCTGGGGCCAACGTCCTGACTTTC | CASSPWTPSSGANVLTF | few | TRBJ2-6 | TRBV7-6 | NA
TGCGCCAGCAGCTTGGGGACTAGCGGGAATCACGAGCAGTACTTC | CASSLGTSGNHEQYF | medium-sized | TRBJ2-7 | TRBV5-1 | TRBD2
TGCGCCAGCAGCCGCCCCCGGACTAGCGGGAGCACAGATACGCAGTATTTT | CASSRPRTSGSTDTQYF | medium-sized | TRBJ2-3 | TRBV4-1 | TRBD2
TGTGCCAGCAGCCCGAGGGTCGGGGTGGGGAGAGCCTTC | CASSPRVGVGRAF | medium-sized | TRBJ2-7 | TRBV13 | NA
TGTGCCAGCAGTTACTCGGTAAGCGGGAGGACCGAGCAGTACTTC | CASSYSVSGRTEQYF | medium-sized | TRBJ2-7 | TRBV6-2/TRBV6-3 | TRBD2
TGCGCCAGCAGCCAAGTTACCAGTCGGGGCAATCAGCCCCAGCATTTT | CASSQVTSRGNQPQHF | medium-sized | TRBJ1-5 | TRBV4-1 | NA
TGCGCCAGCAGCGGCGGACAGTCTCTATGGGGCTACACCTTC | CASSGGQSLWGYTF | large | TRBJ1-2 | TRBV5-1 | NA
TGTGCCAGCAGCCTCCGGGGTAGCGGGGACAATGAGCAGTTCTTC | CASSLRGSGDNEQFF | NA | TRBJ2-1 | TRBV3-1 | TRBD2
TGTGCCAGCAGCGACGCCGGGACTAAAGAGACCCAGTACTTC | CASSDAGTKETQYF | many | TRBJ2-5 | TRBV9 | TRBD2
TGTGCCAGCAGTTCGTTATGGGGCAGGATCGCCTACGAGCAGTACTTC | CASSSLWGRIAYEQYF | medium-sized | TRBJ2-7 | TRBV28 | NA
TGTGCCAGCAGCGCCGGGGCCGGTGGAAACACCATATATTTT | CASSAGAGGNTIYF | many | TRBJ1-3 | TRBV7-3 | NA
TGTGCCACCCGGACAGGGCAATCGTACGAGCAGTACTTC | CATRTGQSYEQYF | medium-sized | TRBJ2-7 | TRBV10-3 | TRBD1
TGTGCCAGCAGTTTAACGCTAGCATACTCCTACAATGAGCAGTTCTTC | CASSLTLAYSYNEQFF | medium-sized | TRBJ2-1 | TRBV27 | NA
TGCAGTGCTAGGCAGCTCTACGAGCAGTACTTC | CSARQLYEQYF | large | TRBJ2-7 | TRBV20-1 | NA
TGTGCCAGCAGCCAGGCTGGCCGTACTGGAGAGCAGTACTTC | CASSQAGRTGEQYF | medium-sized | TRBJ2-7 | TRBV3-1 | NA
TGTGCCAGCGGGCGGCACTCCAGAGATACGCAGTATTTT | CASGRHSRDTQYF | large | TRBJ2-3 | TRBV7-9 | NA
TGTGTCAGACAGTCACCAGGGGGTGAGACCCAGTACTTC | CVRQSPGGETQYF | few | TRBJ2-5 | TRBV2 | TRBD1
TGTGCCAGCAGCTTCGCGGTATCCCAAGAGACCCAGTACTTC | CASSFAVSQETQYF | medium-sized | TRBJ2-5 | TRBV7-9 | NA
TGTGCCAGCAGTGACCCGGGACAGTACCCAAGGAACACCATATATTTT | CASSDPGQYPRNTIYF | medium-sized | TRBJ1-3 | TRBV6-1 | TRBD1
TGTGCCAGTAGTCCACCCGGGACCAGGAATGAAAAACTGTTTTTT | CASSPPGTRNEKLFF | medium-sized | TRBJ1-4 | TRBV19 | NA
TGCAGTGCTAGAGGGGGTTTTTTGAACACTGAAGCTTTCTTT | CSARGGFLNTEAFF | once | TRBJ1-1 | TRBV20-1 | NA
TGTGCCAGCGCCGACAGGGGCAATGGGCAGTTCTTC | CASADRGNGQFF | few | TRBJ2-1 | TRBV27 | TRBD1
TGTGCCAGCAGCCGACAGAGCTCCTACAATGAGCAGTTCTTC | CASSRQSSYNEQFF | medium-sized | TRBJ2-1 | TRBV2 | NA
TGTGCCAGCAGTTTTTCGGGCGGCCTCTACGAGCAGTACTTC | CASSFSGGLYEQYF | medium-sized | TRBJ2-7 | TRBV28 | NA
TGTGCCAGTGCGACAGGGGGCTCGGACGAGCAGTACTTC | CASATGGSDEQYF | NA | TRBJ2-7 | TRBV25-1 | TRBD1
TGTGCCACCAAAATTTTCACGGCAGGGGAGCTGTTTTTT | CATKIFTAGELFF | NA | TRBJ2-2 | TRBV6-2/TRBV6-3 | NA
TGTGCCAGCAGTCCGGACCTAAATAGCAATCAGCCCCAGCATTTT | CASSPDLNSNQPQHF | medium-sized | TRBJ1-5 | TRBV28 | NA
TGTGCCACCAGGATGGGGGGACTATACAATGAGCAGTTCTTC | CATRMGGLYNEQFF | many | TRBJ2-1 | TRBV15 | TRBD2
TGTGCCAGCTCACCGCAGGCGATATTGGGACAGGGATCGGAGACCCAGTACTTC | CASSPQAILGQGSETQYF | medium-sized | TRBJ2-5 | TRBV18 | TRBD1
TGTGCCAGCAGCGTAGCCCCCCTGGTTTCCTACAATGAGCAGTTCTTC | CASSVAPLVSYNEQFF | NA | TRBJ2-1 | TRBV9 | NA
TGCGCCAGCAGTGAGTCCGGGGGTCTTAACGCTGAAGCTTTCTTT | CASSESGGLNAEAFF | many | TRBJ1-1 | TRBV10-2 | NA
TGCAGTGCCCCCAAGAGCGGGAGGGCCGCCTACGGGCAGTACTTC | CSAPKSGRAAYGQYF | NA | TRBJ2-7 | TRBV20-1 | TRBD2
TGTGCCAGCAGTCATGCCGGGACAGGGGGCTTAATTCACGGCTACACCTTC | CASSHAGTGGLIHGYTF | medium-sized | TRBJ1-2 | TRBV28 | TRBD1
TGTGCCAGCAGTGAATGGCACAAGGGGCAGTTCTTC | CASSEWHKGQFF | medium-sized | TRBJ2-1 | TRBV25-1 | NA
TGCGCCAGCATGAGAGTAGCGGGAGGTAATGAGCAGTTCTTC | CASMRVAGGNEQFF | few | TRBJ2-1 | TRBV10-2 | TRBD2